This T cell receptor (beta chain) is drawn from a study of cytomegalovirus exposure and HLA in healthy donors. PCR used 60 Vbeta primers and 13 Jbeta primers. Repertoires were generated with immunoSEQ multiplex PCR, while TCRdb's copy carries only in-frame clones and drops some. The repertoire holds over 65,000 clones, with more than 60% as singletons. This clone was recorded only once. No antigen is known for it. Study outcomes and limitations: There were reportedly fewer N-insertions in an Asian-associated ancestry cluster than the roughly 700-donor mean, in a later analysis.

This sequence originates from a man between 40 and 49 years old in good health and CMV-seronegative. Source material: PBMCs.

The CDR3 reads CAGGQGYEQYF. In nucleotides, the CDR3 is TGTGCCGGCGGACAGGGCTACGAGCAGTACTTC. The chain carries TRBV6-6 and TRBJ2-7; 8 bases are shared with TRBD1. After removal of 11 bases from V and 3 bases from J, the junction contained 3 bases not matched to a gene. The CDR3 has 11 residues. Germline assignment: CDR1 MNHNY and CDR2 SVGAGI (reference sequence).